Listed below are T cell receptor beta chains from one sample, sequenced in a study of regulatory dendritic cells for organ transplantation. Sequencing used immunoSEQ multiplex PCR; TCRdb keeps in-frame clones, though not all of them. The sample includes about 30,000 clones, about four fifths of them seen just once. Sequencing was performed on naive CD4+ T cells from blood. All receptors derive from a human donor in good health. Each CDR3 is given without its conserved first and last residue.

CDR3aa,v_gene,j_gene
ASSSDRGHGNTIY,TRBV6-5,TRBJ1-3
ASSTGTSGGANEQF,TRBV7-2,TRBJ2-1
ASSFNRGIDPYEQY,TRBV5-8,TRBJ2-7
ASSVSVSYEQY,TRBV9,TRBJ2-7
ASSSDRGDREKLF,TRBV2,TRBJ1-4
ASTEGVGDTQY,TRBV18,TRBJ2-3
ASSPLAGADNEQF,TRBV18,TRBJ2-1
ASSLNQQNTEAF,TRBV7-2,TRBJ1-1
ASSAPGQNYGYT,TRBV6-1,TRBJ1-2
ASSLGRTSPALEQF,TRBV13,TRBJ2-1
ATSRDIVSGPSDTQY,TRBV15,TRBJ2-3
ASSQYRGTGSPLH,TRBV14,TRBJ1-6
ASRKTGEGSQPQH,TRBV27,TRBJ1-5
ASSERQGSYSNQPQH,TRBV6-1,TRBJ1-5
ASSYSGQGNYGYT,TRBV6-5,TRBJ1-2
ASSNSGANTGELF,TRBV19,TRBJ2-2
ASRSTTGDEKLF,TRBV5-1,TRBJ1-4
ASRQGRTSPLH,TRBV6-5,TRBJ1-6
ASSLSGGAETGELF,TRBV5-1,TRBJ2-2
ASRTSGEGEQF,TRBV19,TRBJ2-1